These T cell receptor beta chains were read from a single sample in a study of blood T cell repertoires in COVID-19. Produced via immunoSEQ multiplex PCR; TCRdb's table is partial and in-frame only. This repertoire shows roughly 220,000 clones, roughly 85% found once; its top ten account for less than 4.5%. Source material: PBMCs or T cells enriched from blood (not recorded which). These receptors came from a middle-aged woman with acute COVID-19. Both conserved end residues are part of each CDR3. The D gene is left open where the match is weak. Not all rows give a size; the values are once, few, many and, for expanded clones, a class.

TRBV2	TRBJ1-5	TRBD1	few	CASSETGVQPQHF	TGTGCCAGCAGTGAAACAGGGGTTCAGCCCCAGCATTTT
TRBV28	TRBJ2-1	TRBD1	once	CASSFRQGRNEQFF	TGTGCCAGCAGTTTCAGACAGGGCCGGAATGAGCAGTTCTTC
TRBV4-1	TRBJ1-2	TRBD1	NA	CASSQSGQEGYTF	TGCGCCAGCAGCCAATCGGGACAGGAAGGCTACACCTTC
TRBV27	TRBJ1-2	TRBD1	many	CASSVRQGDYGYTF	TGTGCCAGCAGTGTCCGACAGGGCGACTATGGCTACACCTTC
TRBV18	TRBJ2-7	NA	few	CASSPMAIEQYF	TGTGCCAGCTCACCAATGGCCATCGAGCAGTACTTC
TRBV5-1	TRBJ1-5	NA	NA	CASSLDAAGQPQHF	TGCGCCAGCAGCTTGGATGCAGCAGGTCAGCCCCAGCATTTT
TRBV6-5	TRBJ1-2	NA	NA	CASTSGASYGYTF	TGTGCCAGCACGTCAGGGGCGTCCTATGGCTACACCTTC
TRBV12-3/TRBV12-4	TRBJ2-7	TRBD2	NA	CASSWTSGLEQYF	TGTGCCAGTTCGTGGACTAGCGGTCTCGAGCAGTACTTC
TRBV6-1	TRBJ1-2	NA	NA	CASSEMFTATNYGYTF	TGTGCCAGCAGTGAAATGTTTACAGCCACTAACTATGGCTACACCTTC
TRBV18	TRBJ1-1	TRBD1	once	CASSTEDRGRGTEAFF	TGTGCCAGCTCAACGGAGGACAGGGGGAGGGGCACTGAAGCTTTCTTT
TRBV18	TRBJ2-1	NA	NA	CASSPTTGEQFF	TGTGCCAGCTCACCAACCACCGGGGAGCAGTTCTTC
TRBV7-9	TRBJ1-1	TRBD1	NA	CASSTDRGQKNTEAFF	TGTGCCAGCAGCACAGACAGGGGCCAAAAGAACACTGAAGCTTTCTTT
TRBV9	TRBJ2-5	TRBD2	once	CASSSSGTSPQETQYF	TGTGCCAGCAGCTCCTCCGGGACTAGCCCCCAAGAGACCCAGTACTTC
TRBV6-5	TRBJ1-2	NA	NA	CASAHPGGGYTF	TGTGCCAGCGCTCACCCCGGGGGGGGCTACACCTTC
TRBV19	TRBJ1-2	NA	NA	CASSTAGSSGYGYTF	TGTGCCAGTAGTACGGCAGGGTCTTCAGGCTATGGCTACACCTTC
TRBV6-2/TRBV6-3	TRBJ2-7	NA	once	CASSYSMLRGYEQYF	TGTGCCAGCAGTTACTCGATGCTCAGGGGCTACGAGCAGTACTTC
TRBV5-6	TRBJ2-7	NA	few	CASYKHTGLNVPEQYF	TGTGCCAGCTACAAACATACTGGGCTTAACGTACCCGAGCAGTACTTC
TRBV7-9	TRBJ1-1	NA	once	CASSPTGMNTEAFF	TGTGCCAGCAGCCCTACAGGGATGAACACTGAAGCTTTCTTT
TRBV15	TRBJ1-2	NA	NA	CATSNLYYGYTF	TGTGCCACCAGCAATCTGTACTATGGCTACACCTTC
TRBV5-4	TRBJ2-2	TRBD2	NA	CASSLDSGGARELFF	TGTGCCAGCAGCTTGGACAGCGGGGGGGCCCGGGAGCTGTTTTTT
TRBV7-9	TRBJ2-7	TRBD2	NA	CASSPLLAGDTYEQYF	TGTGCCAGCAGCCCCCTCCTAGCGGGGGACACCTACGAGCAGTACTTC
TRBV2	TRBJ1-2	TRBD1	few	CASRAGQANYGYTF	TGTGCCAGCAGGGCGGGACAGGCAAACTATGGCTACACCTTC
TRBV27	TRBJ2-3	NA	NA	CASSRDTDTQYF	TGTGCCAGCAGCCGAGACACAGATACGCAGTATTTT
TRBV12-3/TRBV12-4	TRBJ2-1	NA	NA	CASSWGGRNEQFF	TGTGCCAGCAGTTGGGGGGGGCGGAATGAGCAGTTCTTC
TRBV10-2	TRBJ2-2	NA	once	CASSEGGSGELFF	TGCGCCAGCAGTGAGGGAGGGTCCGGGGAGCTGTTTTTT
TRBV7-9	TRBJ1-4	NA	NA	CASSLAAGLGVGSEKLFF	TGTGCCAGCAGCTTAGCGGCGGGATTAGGAGTCGGCAGTGAAAAACTGTTTTTT
TRBV11-2	TRBJ2-3	NA	NA	CASSLPSTDTQYF	TGTGCCAGCAGCTTACCTAGCACAGATACGCAGTATTTT
TRBV7-2	TRBJ1-5	NA	once	CASSLVSVNQPQHF	TGTGCCAGCAGCTTAGTTTCAGTTAATCAGCCCCAGCATTTT
TRBV27	TRBJ2-5	NA	NA	CASSLYQQETQYF	TGTGCCAGCAGTTTATATCAACAAGAGACCCAGTACTTC
TRBV7-9	TRBJ2-7	NA	NA	CASSLTGSSYGQYF	TGTGCCAGCAGCTTAACAGGGTCCTCCTACGGGCAGTACTTC
TRBV30	TRBJ1-3	NA	NA	CASGPGTFSGNTIYF	TGTGCCTCGGGCCCCGGGACTTTCTCTGGAAACACCATATATTTT
TRBV19	TRBJ2-1	TRBD2	NA	CASTGVTSGTLDEQFF	TGTGCCAGTACCGGAGTGACTAGCGGCACTCTCGATGAGCAGTTCTTC
TRBV5-1	TRBJ1-1	TRBD1	NA	CASSSTGGRDEAFF	TGCGCCAGCAGCTCGACAGGGGGCCGGGATGAAGCTTTCTTT
TRBV29-1	TRBJ1-2	NA	once	CSVDRDKNYGYTF	TGCAGCGTCGACAGAGATAAGAACTATGGCTACACCTTC
TRBV3-1/TRBV3-2	TRBJ1-2	NA	NA	CASSLRTVTTNYGYTF	TGTGCCAGCAGCCTGCGGACAGTAACGACTAACTATGGCTACACCTTC
TRBV20-1	TRBJ2-3	TRBD2	NA	CSASEIGTSGGNTQYF	TGCAGTGCTAGTGAAATCGGGACTAGCGGGGGGAATACGCAGTATTTT
TRBV19	TRBJ1-1	TRBD1	once	CASNDRVNTEAFF	TGTGCCAGTAATGACAGGGTGAACACTGAAGCTTTCTTT
TRBV7-2	TRBJ1-1	TRBD1	NA	CASSLDSTGMNTEAFF	TGTGCCAGCAGCTTAGATTCGACAGGGATGAACACTGAAGCTTTCTTT
TRBV25-1	TRBJ1-4	TRBD1	NA	CASSEGDRGNEKLFF	TGTGCCAGCAGTGAAGGGGACAGGGGTAATGAAAAACTGTTTTTT
TRBV5-4	TRBJ2-5	NA	NA	CASSFFAETQYF	TGTGCCAGCAGCTTTTTTGCGGAGACCCAGTACTTC
TRBV12-3/TRBV12-4	TRBJ1-6	TRBD1	NA	CASSQDRVSPLHF	TGTGCCAGCAGCCAGGACAGGGTATCACCCCTCCACTTT
TRBV6-2/TRBV6-3	TRBJ2-1	NA	NA	CASSQASGYNEQFF	TGTGCCAGCAGCCAAGCGAGCGGGTACAATGAGCAGTTCTTC
TRBV19	TRBJ1-5	NA	NA	CASSTTAAGRQPQHF	TGTGCCAGTAGTACCACGGCCGCAGGGCGTCAGCCCCAGCATTTT
TRBV20-1	TRBJ1-1	NA	once	CSASLRLPMNTEAFF	TGCAGTGCTAGTTTGCGGCTACCAATGAACACTGAAGCTTTCTTT
TRBV30	TRBJ2-2	NA	NA	CAWGGTGTGGELFF	TGTGCCTGGGGGGGGACGGGAACTGGCGGGGAGCTGTTTTTT
TRBV11-2	TRBJ2-5	TRBD2	NA	CASSKGRLAEIFKETQYF	TGTGCCAGCAGCAAAGGTCGGCTAGCGGAGATTTTCAAAGAGACCCAGTACTTC
TRBV7-8	TRBJ1-1	NA	NA	CASSRWGGTEAFF	TGTGCCAGCAGCCGCTGGGGGGGCACTGAAGCTTTCTTT
TRBV6-6	TRBJ2-3	NA	NA	CASSYSLQGATDTQYF	TGTGCCAGCAGTTACTCGTTACAGGGCGCCACAGATACGCAGTATTTT
TRBV7-9	TRBJ1-2	NA	once	CASSLTSSNYGYTF	TGTGCCAGCAGCTTAACATCTTCGAACTATGGCTACACCTTC
TRBV2	TRBJ1-6	NA	NA	CASSEAGRRSPLHF	TGTGCCAGCAGTGAAGCTGGGCGACGTTCACCCCTCCACTTT
TRBV7-9	TRBJ1-2	NA	NA	CASSLADRGGYTF	TGTGCCAGCAGCTTAGCTGACAGAGGTGGCTACACCTTC
TRBV6-5	TRBJ1-2	NA	NA	CASSPAAGGHGGYTF	TGTGCCAGCAGTCCCGCCGCGGGGGGACATGGCGGCTACACCTTC
TRBV18	TRBJ1-1	NA	NA	CASSPGRLEEAFF	TGTGCCAGCTCACCCGGGAGGCTGGAAGAAGCTTTCTTT
TRBV11-2	TRBJ2-3	TRBD2	NA	CASSKGLAGQDTQYF	TGTGCCAGCAGCAAGGGCCTAGCGGGGCAAGATACGCAGTATTTT
TRBV15	TRBJ1-4	NA	NA	CATSRDQGSATNEKLFF	TGTGCCACCAGCAGAGATCAGGGGTCTGCAACTAATGAAAAACTGTTTTTT
TRBV19	TRBJ1-1	NA	NA	CASSIPRGWGGDEAFF	TGTGCCAGTAGTATCCCGCGAGGGTGGGGGGGTGATGAAGCTTTCTTT
TRBV9	TRBJ1-1	NA	NA	CASSAAGNTEAFF	TGTGCCAGCAGCGCGGCGGGCAACACTGAAGCTTTCTTT